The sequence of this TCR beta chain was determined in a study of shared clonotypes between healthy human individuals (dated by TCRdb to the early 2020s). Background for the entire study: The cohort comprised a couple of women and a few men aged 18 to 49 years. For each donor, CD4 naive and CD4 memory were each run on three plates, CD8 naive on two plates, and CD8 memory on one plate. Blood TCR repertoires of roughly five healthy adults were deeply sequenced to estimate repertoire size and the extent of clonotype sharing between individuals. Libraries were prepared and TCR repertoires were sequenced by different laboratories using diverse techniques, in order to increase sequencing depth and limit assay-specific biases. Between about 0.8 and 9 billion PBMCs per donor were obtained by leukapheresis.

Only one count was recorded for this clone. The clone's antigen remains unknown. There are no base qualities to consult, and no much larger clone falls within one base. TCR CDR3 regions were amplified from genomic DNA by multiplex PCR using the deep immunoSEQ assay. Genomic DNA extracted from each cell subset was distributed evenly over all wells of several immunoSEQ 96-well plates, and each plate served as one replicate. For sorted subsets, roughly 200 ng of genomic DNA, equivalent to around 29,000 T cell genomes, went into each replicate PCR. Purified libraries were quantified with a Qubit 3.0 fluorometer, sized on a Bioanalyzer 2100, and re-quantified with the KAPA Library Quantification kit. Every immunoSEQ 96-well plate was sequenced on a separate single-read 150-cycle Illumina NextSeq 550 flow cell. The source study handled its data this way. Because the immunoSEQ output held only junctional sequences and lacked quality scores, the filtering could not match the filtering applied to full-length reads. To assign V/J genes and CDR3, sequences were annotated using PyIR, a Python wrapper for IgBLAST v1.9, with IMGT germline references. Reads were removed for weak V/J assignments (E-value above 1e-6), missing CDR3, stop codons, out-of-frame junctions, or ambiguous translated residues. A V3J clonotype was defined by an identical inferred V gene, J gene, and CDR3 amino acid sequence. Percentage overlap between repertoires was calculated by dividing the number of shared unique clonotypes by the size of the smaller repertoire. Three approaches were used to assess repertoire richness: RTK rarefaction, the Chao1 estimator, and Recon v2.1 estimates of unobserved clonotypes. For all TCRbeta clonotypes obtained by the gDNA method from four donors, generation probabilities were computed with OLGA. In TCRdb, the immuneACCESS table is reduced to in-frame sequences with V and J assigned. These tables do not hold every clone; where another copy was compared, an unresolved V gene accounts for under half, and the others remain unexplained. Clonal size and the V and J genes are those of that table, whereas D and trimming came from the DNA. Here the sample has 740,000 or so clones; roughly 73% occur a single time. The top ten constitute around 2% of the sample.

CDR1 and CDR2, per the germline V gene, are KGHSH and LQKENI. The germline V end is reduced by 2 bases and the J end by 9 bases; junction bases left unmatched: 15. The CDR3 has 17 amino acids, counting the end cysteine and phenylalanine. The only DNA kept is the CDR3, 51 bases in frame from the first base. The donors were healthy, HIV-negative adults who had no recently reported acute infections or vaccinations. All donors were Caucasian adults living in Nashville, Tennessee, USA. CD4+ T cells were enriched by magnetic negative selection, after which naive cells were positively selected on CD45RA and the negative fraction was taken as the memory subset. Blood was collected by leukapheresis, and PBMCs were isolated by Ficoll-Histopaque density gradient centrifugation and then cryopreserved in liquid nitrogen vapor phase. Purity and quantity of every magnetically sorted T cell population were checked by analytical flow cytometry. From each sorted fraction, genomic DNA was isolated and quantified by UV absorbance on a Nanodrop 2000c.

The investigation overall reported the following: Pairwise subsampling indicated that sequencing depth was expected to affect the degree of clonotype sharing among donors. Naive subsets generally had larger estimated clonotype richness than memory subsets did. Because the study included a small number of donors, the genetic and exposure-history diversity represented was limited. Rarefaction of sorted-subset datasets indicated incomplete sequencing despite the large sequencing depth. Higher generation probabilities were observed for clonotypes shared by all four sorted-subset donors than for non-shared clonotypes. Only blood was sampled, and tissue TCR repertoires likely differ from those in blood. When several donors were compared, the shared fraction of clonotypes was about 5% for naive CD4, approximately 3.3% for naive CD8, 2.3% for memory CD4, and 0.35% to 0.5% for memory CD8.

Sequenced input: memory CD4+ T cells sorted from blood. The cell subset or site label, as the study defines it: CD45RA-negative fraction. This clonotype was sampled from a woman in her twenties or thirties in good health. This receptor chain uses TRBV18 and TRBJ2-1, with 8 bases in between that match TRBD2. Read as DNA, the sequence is TGTGCCAGCTCACCAAGAAATCTTGGAGCGGGAGCGGGTGAGCAGTTCTTC. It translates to CASSPRNLGAGAGEQFF. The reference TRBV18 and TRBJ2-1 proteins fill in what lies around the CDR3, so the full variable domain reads NAGVMQNPRHLVRRRGQEARLRCSPMKGHSHVYWYRQLPEEGLKFMVYLQKENIIDESGMPKERFSAEFPKEGPSILRIQQVVRGDSAAYFCASSPRNLGAGAGEQFFGPGTRLTVL.